Included here is one T cell receptor beta chain sequence, with context. The data originate from a study of blood T cell repertoires in COVID-19. The overall study: From T cells, B-cell-depleted T cells, or PBMCs came the material, which was cDNA or gDNA.

The length of the CDR3 is 14 residues. Germline CDR1 and CDR2: SGHRS and YFSETQ. The V gene end was trimmed by 0 bases and the J gene end by 2 bases; junction bases not matched to a gene: 1. Generated by immunoSEQ multiplex PCR, the TCRdb table keeps only in-frame clones and is missing some. The top ten hold 2.2% of the sample, which has some 150,000 clones, 84% seen once. The chain is built from TRBV5-1 and TRBJ1-2; 7 nucleotides align to TRBD1. The sequenced material came from peripheral blood. The sequence derives from a man between 65 and 85 years old with acute or convalescent COVID-19. In DNA form, the CDR3 reads TGCGCCAGCAGCTTGGTGACAGGGAACTATGGCTACACCTTC. This translates into CASSLVTGNYGYTF.